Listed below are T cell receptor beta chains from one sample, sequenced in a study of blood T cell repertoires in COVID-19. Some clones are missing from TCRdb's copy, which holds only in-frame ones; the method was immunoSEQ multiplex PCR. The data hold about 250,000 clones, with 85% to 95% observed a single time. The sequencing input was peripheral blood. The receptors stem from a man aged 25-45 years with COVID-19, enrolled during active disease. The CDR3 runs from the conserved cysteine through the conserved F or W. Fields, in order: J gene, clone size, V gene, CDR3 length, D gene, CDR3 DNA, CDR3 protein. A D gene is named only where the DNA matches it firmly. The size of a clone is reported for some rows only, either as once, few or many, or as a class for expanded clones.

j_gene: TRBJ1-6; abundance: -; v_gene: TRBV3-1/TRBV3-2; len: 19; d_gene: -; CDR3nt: TGTGCCAGCAGCCCCGAAAAAGGACCCTGGGGGGTTTATAATTCACCCCTCCACTTT; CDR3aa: CASSPEKGPWGVYNSPLHF
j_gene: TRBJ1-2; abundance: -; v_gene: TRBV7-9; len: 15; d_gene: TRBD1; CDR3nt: TGTGCCAGCAGCTTCAAGGGACAGGGAGATTATGGCTACACCTTC; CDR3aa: CASSFKGQGDYGYTF
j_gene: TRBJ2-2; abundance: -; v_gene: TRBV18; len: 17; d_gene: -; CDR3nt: TGTGCCAGCTCACCACCCTCACGGGGGGCGGACACCGGGGAGCTGTTTTTT; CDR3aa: CASSPPSRGADTGELFF
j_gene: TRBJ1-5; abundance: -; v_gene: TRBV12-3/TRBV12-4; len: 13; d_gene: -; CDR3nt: TGTGCCAGCCGGTTTCAGGAAAATCAGCCCCAGCATTTT; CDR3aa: CASRFQENQPQHF
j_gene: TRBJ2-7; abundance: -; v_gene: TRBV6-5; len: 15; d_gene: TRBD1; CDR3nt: TGTGCCAGCAGTTACCCACCAGGGGGAATCTACGAGCAGTACTTC; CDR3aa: CASSYPPGGIYEQYF
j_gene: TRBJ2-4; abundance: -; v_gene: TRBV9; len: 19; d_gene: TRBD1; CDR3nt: TGTGCCAGCTCGAGAGACGGGACAGGAATTACCTTAGCCAAAAACATTCAGTACTTC; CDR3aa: CASSRDGTGITLAKNIQYF
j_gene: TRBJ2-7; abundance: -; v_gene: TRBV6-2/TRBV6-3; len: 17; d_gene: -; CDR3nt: TGTGCCAGCAGTTTGGGGGGGGGCATGATGTTGCCCTACGAGCAGTACTTC; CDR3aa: CASSLGGGMMLPYEQYF
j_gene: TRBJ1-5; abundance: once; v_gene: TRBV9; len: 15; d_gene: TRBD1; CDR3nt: TGTGCCAGCAGCCCCGGACAGGGAACAAATCAGCCCCAGCATTTT; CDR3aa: CASSPGQGTNQPQHF
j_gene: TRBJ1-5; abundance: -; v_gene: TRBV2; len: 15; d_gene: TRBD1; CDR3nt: TGTGCCAGCAGTGAAGGGACAGGGGGCATGGAGCCCCAGCATTTT; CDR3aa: CASSEGTGGMEPQHF
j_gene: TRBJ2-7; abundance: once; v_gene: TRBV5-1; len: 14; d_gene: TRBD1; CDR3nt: TGCGCCAGCAGCCCGCAGACAGGGGGTGGCGAGCAGTACTTC; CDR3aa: CASSPQTGGGEQYF
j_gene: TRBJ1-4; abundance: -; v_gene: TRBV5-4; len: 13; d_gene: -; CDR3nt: TGTGCCAGCAGCGAGCGGGCTAATGAAAAACTGTTTTTT; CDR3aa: CASSERANEKLFF
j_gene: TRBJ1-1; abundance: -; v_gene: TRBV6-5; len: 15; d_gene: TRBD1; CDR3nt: TGTGCCAGCGGAAAAACAGGGGCCTTGAACACTGAAGCTTTCTTT; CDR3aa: CASGKTGALNTEAFF
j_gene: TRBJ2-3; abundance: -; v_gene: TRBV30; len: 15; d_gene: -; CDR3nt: TGTGCCTGGAGTCCTTTGACTAGTGCCGCGAGGGCGCAGTATTTT; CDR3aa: CAWSPLTSAARAQYF
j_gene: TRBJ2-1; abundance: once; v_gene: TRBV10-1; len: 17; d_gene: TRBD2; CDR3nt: TGCGCCAGCAGTGAGTCCCGACTAGCAGCATCCTACAATGAGCAGTTCTTC; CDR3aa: CASSESRLAASYNEQFF
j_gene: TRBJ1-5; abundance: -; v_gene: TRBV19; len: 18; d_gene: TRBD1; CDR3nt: TGTGCCAGTAGTATACGACAGGGCGGGATCTATAGCAATCAGCCCCAGCATTTT; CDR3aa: CASSIRQGGIYSNQPQHF
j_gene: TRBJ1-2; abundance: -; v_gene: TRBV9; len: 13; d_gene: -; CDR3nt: TGTGCCAGCAGCACAGAACAGGGTTCCGGCTACACCTTC; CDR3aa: CASSTEQGSGYTF
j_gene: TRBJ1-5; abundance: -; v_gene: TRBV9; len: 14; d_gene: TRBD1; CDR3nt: TGTGCCAGCAGCGTGACAGGGGCCAATCAGCCCCAGCATTTT; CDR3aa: CASSVTGANQPQHF
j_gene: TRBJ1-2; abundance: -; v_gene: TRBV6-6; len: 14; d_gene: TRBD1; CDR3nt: TGTGCCAGCAGTCGTCAGGGGGATCACTATGGCTACACCTTC; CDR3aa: CASSRQGDHYGYTF
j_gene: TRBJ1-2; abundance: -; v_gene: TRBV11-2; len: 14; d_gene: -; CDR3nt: TGTGCCAGCAGCTTAGATTACAGACCCTATGGCTACACCTTC; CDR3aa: CASSLDYRPYGYTF
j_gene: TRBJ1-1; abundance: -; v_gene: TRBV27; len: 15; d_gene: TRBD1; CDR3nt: TGTGCCAGCAGGGATCCCTCAGGGGGCACTACTGAAGCTTTCTTT; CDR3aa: CASRDPSGGTTEAFF
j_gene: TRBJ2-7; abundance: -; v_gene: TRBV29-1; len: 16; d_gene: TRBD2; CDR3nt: TGCCGCGCAGACGGGGGGGCTGGCGGGGGTCCCTACGAGCAGTACTTC; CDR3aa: CRADGGAGGGPYEQYF
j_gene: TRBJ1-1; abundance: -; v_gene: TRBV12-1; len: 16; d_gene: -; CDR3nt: TGTGCCAGCAGCCAGCTGACAGGGGGCGAGATCTCTGAAGCTTTCTTT; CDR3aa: CASSQLTGGEISEAFF
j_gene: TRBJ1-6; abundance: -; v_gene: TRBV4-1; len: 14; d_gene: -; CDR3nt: TGCGCCAGCAGCCCCTGGGGCAATAATTCACCCCTCCACTTT; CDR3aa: CASSPWGNNSPLHF
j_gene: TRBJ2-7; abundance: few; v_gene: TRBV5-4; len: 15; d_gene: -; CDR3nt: TGTGCCAGCACCCCAGGGGGCGGGGGGGCCTACGAGCAGTACTTC; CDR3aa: CASTPGGGGAYEQYF
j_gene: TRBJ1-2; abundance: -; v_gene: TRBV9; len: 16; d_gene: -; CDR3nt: TGTGCCAGCAGCGTTTCATCAGGGGTCGAGAGCTATGGCTACACCTTC; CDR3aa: CASSVSSGVESYGYTF
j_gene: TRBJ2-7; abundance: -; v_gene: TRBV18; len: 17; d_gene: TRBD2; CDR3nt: TGTGCCAGCTCACCCTCGACTAGCGGGGGGGCCTCCTACGAGCAGTACTTC; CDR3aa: CASSPSTSGGASYEQYF